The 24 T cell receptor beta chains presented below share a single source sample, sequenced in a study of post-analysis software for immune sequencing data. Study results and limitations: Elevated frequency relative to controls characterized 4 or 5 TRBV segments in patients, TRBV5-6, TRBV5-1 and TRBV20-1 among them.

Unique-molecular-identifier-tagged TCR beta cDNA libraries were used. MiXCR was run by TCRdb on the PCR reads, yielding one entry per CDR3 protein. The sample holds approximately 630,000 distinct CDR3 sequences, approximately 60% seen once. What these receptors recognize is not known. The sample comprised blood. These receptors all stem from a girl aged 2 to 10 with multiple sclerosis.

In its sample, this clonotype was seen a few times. CDR3 sequence (DNA): TGTGCCACCAGTCGGACGGGAGAGCAGTTCTTC. It codes for CATSRTGEQFF. V is TRBV15 and J is TRBJ2-1, with D possibly being TRBD2 (5 bases). Germline assignment: CDR1 LNHNV and CDR2 YYDKDF (reference sequence). The CDR3 extends over 11 amino acids. The ends were cut back, 6 bases at V and 10 bases at J, with 10 bases in the middle.

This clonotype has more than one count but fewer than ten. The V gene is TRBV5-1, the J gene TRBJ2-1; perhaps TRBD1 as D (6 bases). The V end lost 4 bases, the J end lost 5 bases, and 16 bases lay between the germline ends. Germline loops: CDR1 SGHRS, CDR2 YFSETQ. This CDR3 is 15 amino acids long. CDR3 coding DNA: TGCGCCAGCAGCCCAAGACAGGTGGTAGACAATGAGCAGTTCTTC. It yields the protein CASSPRQVVDNEQFF.

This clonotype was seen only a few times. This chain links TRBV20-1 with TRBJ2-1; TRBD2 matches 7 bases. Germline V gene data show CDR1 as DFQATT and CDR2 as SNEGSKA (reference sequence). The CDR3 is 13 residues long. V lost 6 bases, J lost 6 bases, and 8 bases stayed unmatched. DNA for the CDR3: TGCAGTGCCGGAGGACTAGTAATCAATGAGCAGTTCTTC. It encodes CSAGGLVINEQFF.

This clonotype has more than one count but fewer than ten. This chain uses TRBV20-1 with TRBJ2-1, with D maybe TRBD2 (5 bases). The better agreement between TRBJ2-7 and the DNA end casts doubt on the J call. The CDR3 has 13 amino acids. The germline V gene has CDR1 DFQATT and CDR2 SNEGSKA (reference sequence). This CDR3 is CSARAPEGYEQYF. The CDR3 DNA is TGCAGTGCTAGGGCCCCTGAGGGCTACGAGCAGTACTTC.

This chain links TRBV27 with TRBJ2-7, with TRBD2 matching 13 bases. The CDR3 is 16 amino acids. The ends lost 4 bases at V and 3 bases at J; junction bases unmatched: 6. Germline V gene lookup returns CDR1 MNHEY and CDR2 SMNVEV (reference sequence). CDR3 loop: CASSYRGLAGLYEQYF. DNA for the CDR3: TGTGCCAGCAGTTACCGGGGACTAGCGGGGCTCTACGAGCAGTACTTC.

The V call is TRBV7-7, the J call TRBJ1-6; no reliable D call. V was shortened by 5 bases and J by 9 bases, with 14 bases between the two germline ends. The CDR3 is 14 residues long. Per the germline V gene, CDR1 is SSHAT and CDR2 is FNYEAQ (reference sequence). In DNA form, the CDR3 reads TGTGCCAGCAGCCCCCGGGAGGATCCTTCACCCCTCCACTTT. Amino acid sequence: CASSPREDPSPLHF. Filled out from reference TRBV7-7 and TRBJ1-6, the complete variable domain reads GAGVSQSPRYKVTKRGQDVTLRCDPISSHATLYWYQQALGQGPEFLTYFNYEAQPDKSGLPSDRFSAERPEGSISTLTIQRTEQRDSAMYRCASSPREDPSPLHFGNGTRLTVT.

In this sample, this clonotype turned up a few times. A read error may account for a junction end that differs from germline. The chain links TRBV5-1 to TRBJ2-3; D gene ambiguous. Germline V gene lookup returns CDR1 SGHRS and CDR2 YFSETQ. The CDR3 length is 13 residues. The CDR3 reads CASSLYGTDTQYF. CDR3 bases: TGTGCCAGCAGCTTATATGGGACAGATACGCAGTATTTT.

The CDR3 DNA reads TGTGCCAGCAGCGGGGCCCGGAATGAGCAGTTCTTC. It yields the protein CASSGARNEQFF. The genes are TRBV5-5 and TRBJ2-1; D possibly corresponds to TRBD1 (5 bases). The V gene lost 4 bases and the J gene lost 7 bases, with 9 bases spanning the gap. The CDR3 consists of 12 residues. Looked up from germline, CDR1 is SGHKS and CDR2 is YYEKEE (reference sequence). Using reference TRBV5-5 and TRBJ2-1 for the parts outside the CDR3, the full variable domain is DAGVTQSPTHLIKTRGQQVTLRCSPISGHKSVSWYQQVLGQGPQFIFQYYEKEERGRGNFPDRFSARQFPNYSSELNVNALLLGDSALYLCASSGARNEQFFGPGTRLTVL.

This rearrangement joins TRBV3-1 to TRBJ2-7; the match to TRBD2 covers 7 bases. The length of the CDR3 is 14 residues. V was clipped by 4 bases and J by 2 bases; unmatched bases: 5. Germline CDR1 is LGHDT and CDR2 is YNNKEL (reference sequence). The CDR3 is CASSRAGPPYEQYF. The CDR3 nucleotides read TGTGCCAGCAGCCGAGCGGGGCCACCCTACGAGCAGTACTTC.

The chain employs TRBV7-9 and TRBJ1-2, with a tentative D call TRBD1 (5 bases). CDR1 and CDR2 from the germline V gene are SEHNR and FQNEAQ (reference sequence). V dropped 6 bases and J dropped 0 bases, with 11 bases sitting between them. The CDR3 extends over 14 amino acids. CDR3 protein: CASSIRASNYGYTF. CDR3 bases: TGTGCCAGCAGTATCAGGGCCTCTAACTATGGCTACACCTTC.

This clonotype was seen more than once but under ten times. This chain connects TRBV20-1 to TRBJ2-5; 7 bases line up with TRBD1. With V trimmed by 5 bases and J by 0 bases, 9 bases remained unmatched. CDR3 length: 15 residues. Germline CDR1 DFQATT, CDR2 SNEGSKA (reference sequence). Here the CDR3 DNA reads TGCAGTGCTCGACGCCCAGGGGGTGACCAAGAGACCCAGTACTTC. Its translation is CSARRPGGDQETQYF.

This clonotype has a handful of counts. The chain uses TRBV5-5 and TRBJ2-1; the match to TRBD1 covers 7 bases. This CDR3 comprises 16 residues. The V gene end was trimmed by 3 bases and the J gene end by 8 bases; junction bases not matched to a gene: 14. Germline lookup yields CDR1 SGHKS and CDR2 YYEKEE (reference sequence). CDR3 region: CASSSPTGWGKDEQFF. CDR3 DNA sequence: TGTGCCAGCAGCTCCCCGACAGGGTGGGGAAAGGATGAGCAGTTCTTC.

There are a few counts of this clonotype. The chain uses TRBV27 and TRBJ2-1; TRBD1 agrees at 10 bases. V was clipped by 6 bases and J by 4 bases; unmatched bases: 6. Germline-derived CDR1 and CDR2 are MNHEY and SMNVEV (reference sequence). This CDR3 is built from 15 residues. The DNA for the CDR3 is TGTGCCAGCAGACGACCGGGACAGGGGTACAATGAGCAGTTCTTC. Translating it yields CASRRPGQGYNEQFF.

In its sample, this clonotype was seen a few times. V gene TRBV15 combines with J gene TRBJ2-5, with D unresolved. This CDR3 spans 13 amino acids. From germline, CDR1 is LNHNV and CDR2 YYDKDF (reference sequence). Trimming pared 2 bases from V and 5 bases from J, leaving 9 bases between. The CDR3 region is CATSRFGGETQYF. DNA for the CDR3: TGTGCCACCAGCAGATTCGGCGGCGAGACCCAGTACTTC.

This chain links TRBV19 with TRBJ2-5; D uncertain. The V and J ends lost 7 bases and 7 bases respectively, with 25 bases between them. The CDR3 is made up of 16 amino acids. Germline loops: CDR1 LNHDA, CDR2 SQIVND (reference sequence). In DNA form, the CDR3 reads TGTGCCAGTATGGAACCCGGATCGGAAAGTGGCGGGACCCAGTACTTC. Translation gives CASMEPGSESGGTQYF.

Here the CDR3 reads CASSLLPGTASYEQYF. DNA for the CDR3: TGTGCCAGCAGCCTACTTCCCGGGACCGCCTCCTACGAGCAGTACTTC. This chain connects TRBV7-9 to TRBJ2-7, with D perhaps given as TRBD1 or TRBD2 (5 bases each). The ends were cut back, 5 bases at V and 0 bases at J, with 17 bases in the middle. This CDR3 has 16 residues. The V gene's germline CDR1 is SEHNR and CDR2 FQNEAQ (reference sequence). Using reference TRBV7-9 and TRBJ2-7 for the parts outside the CDR3, the full variable domain is DTGVSQNPRHKITKRGQNVTFRCDPISEHNRLYWYRQTLGQGPEFLTYFQNEAQLEKSRLLSDRFSAERPKGSFSTLEIQRTEQGDSAMYLCASSLLPGTASYEQYFGPGTRLTVT.

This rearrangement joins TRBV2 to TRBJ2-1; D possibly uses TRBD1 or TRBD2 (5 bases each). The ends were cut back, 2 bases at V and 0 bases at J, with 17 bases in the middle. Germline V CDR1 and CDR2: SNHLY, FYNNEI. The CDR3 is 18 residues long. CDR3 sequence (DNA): TGTGCCAGCAGTGAATTCGGGACCTTCATAAGCTCCTACAATGAGCAGTTCTTC. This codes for CASSEFGTFISSYNEQFF.

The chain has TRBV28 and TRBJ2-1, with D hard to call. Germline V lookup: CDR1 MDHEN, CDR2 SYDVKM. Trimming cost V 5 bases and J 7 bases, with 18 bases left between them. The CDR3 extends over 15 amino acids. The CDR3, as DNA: TGTGCCAGCAGTCCCCGGAGAGGATTAGTTAATGAGCAGTTCTTC. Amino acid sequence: CASSPRRGLVNEQFF.

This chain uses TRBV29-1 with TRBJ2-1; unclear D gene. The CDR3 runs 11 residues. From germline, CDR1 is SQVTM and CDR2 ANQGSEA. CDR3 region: CALGSYNEQFF. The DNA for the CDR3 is TGCGCCTTAGGCTCCTACAATGAGCAGTTCTTC.

Here the CDR3 DNA reads TGTGCCAGCAGTCCTCACCATCGAGGACTAGCGGGAGGGTCTAACACCGGGGAGCTGTTTTTT. Encoded protein: CASSPHHRGLAGGSNTGELFF. The chain uses TRBV12-3 or TRBV12-4 and TRBJ2-2; TRBD2 agrees at 15 bases. After removal of 5 bases from V and 2 bases from J, the junction contained 15 bases not matched to a gene. The CDR3 is 21 amino acids.

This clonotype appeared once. The CDR3 loop reads CASSFTQGADTQYF. CDR3 DNA sequence: TGTGCCAGCAGCTTTACTCAGGGAGCAGATACGCAGTATTTT. This rearrangement joins TRBV11-2 to TRBJ2-3; possibly TRBD1 or TRBD2 for D (5 bases each). The ends were cut back, 3 bases at V and 4 bases at J, with 11 bases in the middle. Germline values: CDR1 SGHAT, CDR2 FQNNGV. This CDR3 spans 14 amino acids.

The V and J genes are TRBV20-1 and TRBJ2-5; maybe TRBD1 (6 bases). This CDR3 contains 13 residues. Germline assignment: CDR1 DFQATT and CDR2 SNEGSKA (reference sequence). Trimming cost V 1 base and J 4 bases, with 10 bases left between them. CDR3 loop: CSARVTGLETQYF. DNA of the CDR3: TGCAGTGCTAGAGTCACAGGGCTAGAGACCCAGTACTTC.

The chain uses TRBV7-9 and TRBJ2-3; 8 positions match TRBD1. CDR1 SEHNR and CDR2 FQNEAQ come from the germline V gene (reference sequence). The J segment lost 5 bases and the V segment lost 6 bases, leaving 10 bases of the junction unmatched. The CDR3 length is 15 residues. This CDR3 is CASRISRGLEDTQYF. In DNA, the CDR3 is TGTGCCAGCAGGATCAGCAGGGGGCTTGAAGATACGCAGTATTTT.

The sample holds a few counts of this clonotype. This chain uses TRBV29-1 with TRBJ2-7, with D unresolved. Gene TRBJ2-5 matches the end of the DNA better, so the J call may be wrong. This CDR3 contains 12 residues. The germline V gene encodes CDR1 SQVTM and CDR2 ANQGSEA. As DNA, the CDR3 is TGCAGCGTTGAGGCCACAGAGGAGACCCAGTACTTC. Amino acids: CSVEATEETQYF.